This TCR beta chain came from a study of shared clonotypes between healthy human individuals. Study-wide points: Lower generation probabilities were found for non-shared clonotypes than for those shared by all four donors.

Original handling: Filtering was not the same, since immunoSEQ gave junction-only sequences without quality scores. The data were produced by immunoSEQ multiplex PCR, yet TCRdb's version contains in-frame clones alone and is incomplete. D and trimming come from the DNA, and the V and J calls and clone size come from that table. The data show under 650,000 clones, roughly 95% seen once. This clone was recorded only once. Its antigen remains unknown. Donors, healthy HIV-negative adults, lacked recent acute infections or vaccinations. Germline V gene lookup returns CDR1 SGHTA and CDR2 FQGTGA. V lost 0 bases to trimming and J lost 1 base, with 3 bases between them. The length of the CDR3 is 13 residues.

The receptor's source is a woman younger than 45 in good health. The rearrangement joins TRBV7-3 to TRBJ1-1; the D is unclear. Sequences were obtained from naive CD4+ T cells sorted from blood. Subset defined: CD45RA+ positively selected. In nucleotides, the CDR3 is TGTGCCAGCAGCTTAACTCGGAACACTGAAGCTTTCTTT. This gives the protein CASSLTRNTEAFF.